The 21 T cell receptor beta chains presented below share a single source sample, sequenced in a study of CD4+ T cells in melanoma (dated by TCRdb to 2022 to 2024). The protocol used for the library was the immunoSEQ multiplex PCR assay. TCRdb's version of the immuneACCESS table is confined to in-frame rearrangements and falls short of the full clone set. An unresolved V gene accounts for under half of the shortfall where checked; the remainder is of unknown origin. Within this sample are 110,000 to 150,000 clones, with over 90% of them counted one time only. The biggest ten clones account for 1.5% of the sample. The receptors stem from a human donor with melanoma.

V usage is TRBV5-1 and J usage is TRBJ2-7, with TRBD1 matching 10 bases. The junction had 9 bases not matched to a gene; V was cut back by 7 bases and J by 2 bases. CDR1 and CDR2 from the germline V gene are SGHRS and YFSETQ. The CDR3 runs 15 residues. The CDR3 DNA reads TGCGCCAGCGGACGAGACAGGGGGCCTACCTACGAGCAGTACTTC. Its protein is CASGRDRGPTYEQYF.

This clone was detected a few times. CDR3 coding DNA: TGTGCCAGCAGCCCGGGGGGGACCCAAGAGACCCAGTACTTC. This encodes CASSPGGTQETQYF. V gene TRBV9 combines with J gene TRBJ2-5, with 8 bases that match TRBD2. V was pared by 4 bases and J by 1 base, with 3 bases of the junction left unmatched. The CDR3 runs 14 residues. In germline, CDR1 is SGDLS, CDR2 YYNGEE.

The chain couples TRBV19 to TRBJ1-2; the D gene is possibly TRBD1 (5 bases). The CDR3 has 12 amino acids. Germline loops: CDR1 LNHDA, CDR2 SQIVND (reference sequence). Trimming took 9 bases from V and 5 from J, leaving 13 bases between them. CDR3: CASADTYYGYTF. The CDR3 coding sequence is TGTGCCAGCGCGGACACCTATTATGGCTACACCTTC.

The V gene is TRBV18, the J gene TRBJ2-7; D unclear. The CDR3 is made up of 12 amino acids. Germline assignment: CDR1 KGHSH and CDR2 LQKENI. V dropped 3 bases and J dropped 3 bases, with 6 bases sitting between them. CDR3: CASSPNGYEQYF. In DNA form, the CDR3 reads TGTGCCAGCTCACCCAACGGCTACGAGCAGTACTTC.

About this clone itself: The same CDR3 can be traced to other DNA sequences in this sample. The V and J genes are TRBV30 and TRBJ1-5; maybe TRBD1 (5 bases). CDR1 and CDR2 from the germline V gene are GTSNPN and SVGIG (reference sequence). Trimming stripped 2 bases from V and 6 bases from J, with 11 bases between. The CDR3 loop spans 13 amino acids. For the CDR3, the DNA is TGTGCCTGGAGTCGCGGGAGGGGTCAGCCCCAGCATTTT. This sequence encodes CAWSRGRGQPQHF.

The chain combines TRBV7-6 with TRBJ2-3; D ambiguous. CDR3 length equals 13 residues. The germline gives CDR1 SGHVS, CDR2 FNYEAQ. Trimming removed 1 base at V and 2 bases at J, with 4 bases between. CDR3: CASSLDFTDTQYF. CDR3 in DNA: TGTGCCAGCAGCTTAGACTTCACAGATACGCAGTATTTT.

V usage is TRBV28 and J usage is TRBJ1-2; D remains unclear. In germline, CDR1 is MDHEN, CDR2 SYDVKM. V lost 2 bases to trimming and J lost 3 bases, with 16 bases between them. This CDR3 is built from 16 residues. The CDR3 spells CASSLGKGGGYYGYTF. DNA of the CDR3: TGTGCCAGCAGTTTAGGGAAGGGTGGAGGGTACTATGGCTACACCTTC.

DNA of the CDR3: TGTGCCAGCAGTCGGACCGCGTCCTACGAGCAGTACTTC. Residues: CASSRTASYEQYF. The chain couples TRBV6-5 to TRBJ2-7; no firm D call. Germline V gene data show CDR1 as MNHEY and CDR2 as SVGAGI. V lost 5 bases and J 1 base, leaving 9 bases between the germline ends. The CDR3 spans 13 residues.

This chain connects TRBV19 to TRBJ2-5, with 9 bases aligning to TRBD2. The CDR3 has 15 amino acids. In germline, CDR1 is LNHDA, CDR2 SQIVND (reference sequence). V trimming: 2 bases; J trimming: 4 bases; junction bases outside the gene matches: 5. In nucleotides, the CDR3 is TGTGCCAGTAGTATACGGCGGGGGGGCCCAGAGACCCAGTACTTC. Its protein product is CASSIRRGGPETQYF.

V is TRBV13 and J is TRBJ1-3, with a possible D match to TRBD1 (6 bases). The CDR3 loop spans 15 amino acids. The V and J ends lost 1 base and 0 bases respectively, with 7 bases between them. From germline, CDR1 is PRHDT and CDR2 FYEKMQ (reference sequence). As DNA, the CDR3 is TGTGCCAGCAGCTTAGAGGGACACTCTGGAAACACCATATATTTT. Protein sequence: CASSLEGHSGNTIYF. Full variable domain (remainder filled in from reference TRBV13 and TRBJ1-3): AAGVIQSPRHLIKEKRETATLKCYPIPRHDTVYWYQQGPGQDPQFLISFYEKMQSDKGSIPDRFSAQQFSDYHSELNMSSLELGDSALYFCASSLEGHSGNTIYFGEGSWLTVV.

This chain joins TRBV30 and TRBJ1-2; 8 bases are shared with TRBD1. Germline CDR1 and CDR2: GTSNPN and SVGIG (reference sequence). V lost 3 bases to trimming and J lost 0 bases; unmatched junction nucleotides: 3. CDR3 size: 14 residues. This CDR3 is CAWRLQGANYGYTF. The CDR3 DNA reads TGTGCCTGGAGACTACAGGGGGCTAACTATGGCTACACCTTC.

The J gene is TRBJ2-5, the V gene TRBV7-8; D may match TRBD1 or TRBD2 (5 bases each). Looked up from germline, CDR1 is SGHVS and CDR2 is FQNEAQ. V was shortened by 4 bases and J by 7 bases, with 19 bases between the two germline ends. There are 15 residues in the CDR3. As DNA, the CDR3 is TGTGCCAGCAGCTCCTGGGAAGGGGCCCGGGGGACCCAGTACTTC. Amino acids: CASSSWEGARGTQYF. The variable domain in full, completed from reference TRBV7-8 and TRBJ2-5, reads GAGVSQSPRYKVAKRGQDVALRCDPISGHVSLFWYQQALGQGPEFLTYFQNEAQLDKSGLPSDRFFAERPEGSVSTLKIQRTQQEDSAVYLCASSSWEGARGTQYFGPGTRLLVL.

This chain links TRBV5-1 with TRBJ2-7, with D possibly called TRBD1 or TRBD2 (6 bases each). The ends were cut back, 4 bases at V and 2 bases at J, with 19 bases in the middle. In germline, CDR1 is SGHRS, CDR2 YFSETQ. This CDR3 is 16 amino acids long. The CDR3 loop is CASSPPEGGPPYEQYF. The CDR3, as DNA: TGCGCCAGCAGCCCACCCGAGGGGGGACCTCCCTACGAGCAGTACTTC.

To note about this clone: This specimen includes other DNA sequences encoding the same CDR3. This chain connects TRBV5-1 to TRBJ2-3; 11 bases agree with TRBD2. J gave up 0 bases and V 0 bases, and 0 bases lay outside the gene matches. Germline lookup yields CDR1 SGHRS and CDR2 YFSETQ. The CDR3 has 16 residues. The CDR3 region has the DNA TGCGCCAGCAGCTTGGGACTAGCGGGGAGCACAGATACGCAGTATTTT. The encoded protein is CASSLGLAGSTDTQYF. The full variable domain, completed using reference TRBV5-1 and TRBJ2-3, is KAGVTQTPRYLIKTRGQQVTLSCSPISGHRSVSWYQQTPGQGLQFLFEYFSETQRNKGNFPGRFSGRQFSNSRSEMNVSTLELGDSALYLCASSLGLAGSTDTQYFGPGTRLTVL.

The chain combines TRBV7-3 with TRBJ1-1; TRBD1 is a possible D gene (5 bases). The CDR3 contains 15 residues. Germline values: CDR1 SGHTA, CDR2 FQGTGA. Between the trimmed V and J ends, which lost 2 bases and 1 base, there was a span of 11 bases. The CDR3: CASSLRGGANTEAFF. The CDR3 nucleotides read TGTGCCAGCAGCTTACGTGGAGGGGCGAACACTGAAGCTTTCTTT.

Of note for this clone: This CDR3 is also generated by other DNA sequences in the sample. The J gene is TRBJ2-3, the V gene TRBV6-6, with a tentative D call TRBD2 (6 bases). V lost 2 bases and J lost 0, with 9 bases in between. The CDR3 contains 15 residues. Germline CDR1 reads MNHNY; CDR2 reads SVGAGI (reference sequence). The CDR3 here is CASSYRGTSTDTQYF. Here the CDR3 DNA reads TGTGCCAGCAGTTACCGGGGGACGAGCACAGATACGCAGTATTTT.

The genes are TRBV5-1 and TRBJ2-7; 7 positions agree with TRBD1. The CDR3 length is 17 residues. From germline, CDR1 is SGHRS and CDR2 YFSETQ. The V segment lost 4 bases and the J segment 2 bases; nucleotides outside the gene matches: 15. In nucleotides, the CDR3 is TGCGCCAGCAGCCAGGGCCGTGAGGGGGCGCACGCCTACGAGCAGTACTTC. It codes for CASSQGREGAHAYEQYF.

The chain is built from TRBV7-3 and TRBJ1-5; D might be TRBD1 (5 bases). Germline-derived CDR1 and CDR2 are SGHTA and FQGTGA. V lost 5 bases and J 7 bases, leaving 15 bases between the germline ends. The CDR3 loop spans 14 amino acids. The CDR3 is CASSADGAEQPQHF. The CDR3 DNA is TGTGCCAGCAGCGCGGACGGGGCGGAACAGCCCCAGCATTTT. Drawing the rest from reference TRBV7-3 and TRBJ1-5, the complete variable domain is GAGVSQTPSNKVTEKGKYVELRCDPISGHTALYWYRQSLGQGPEFLIYFQGTGAADDSGLPNDRFFAVRPEGSVSTLKIQRTERGDSAVYLCASSADGAEQPQHFGDGTRLSIL.

The CDR3 DNA reads TGCGCCAGCAGCCAGGGGGCGCGAGGCTACACCTTC. This codes for CASSQGARGYTF. This rearrangement joins TRBV4-1 to TRBJ1-2; TRBD1 is a possible D gene (6 bases). The CDR3 sequence is 12 residues long. From germline, CDR1 is MGHRA and CDR2 YSYEKL. V was pared by 3 bases and J by 8 bases, with 10 bases between.

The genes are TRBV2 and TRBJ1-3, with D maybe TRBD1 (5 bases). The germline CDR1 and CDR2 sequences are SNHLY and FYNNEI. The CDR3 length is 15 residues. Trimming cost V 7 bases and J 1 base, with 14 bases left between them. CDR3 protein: CASNEGPPSGNTIYF. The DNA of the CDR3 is TGTGCCAGCAATGAGGGACCACCTTCTGGAAACACCATATATTTT.

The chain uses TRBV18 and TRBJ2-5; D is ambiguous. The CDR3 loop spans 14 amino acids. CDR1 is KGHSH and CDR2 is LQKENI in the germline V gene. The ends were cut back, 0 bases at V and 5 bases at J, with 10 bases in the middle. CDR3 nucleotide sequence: TGTGCCAGCTCACCACCGACGGTGGCGGAGACCCAGTACTTC. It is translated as CASSPPTVAETQYF.